This TCR beta chain is from a study of cytomegalovirus exposure and HLA in healthy donors. Turning to this clone: The antigen is unknown.

Study-level points and caveats: A later analysis linked a missense DCLRE1C variant to TCR beta V- and J-gene trimming. CMV antigen specificity of a few CMV-associated chains was confirmed in vitro.

The V segment lost 5 bases and the J segment 0 bases; nucleotides outside the gene matches: 5. Germline-derived CDR1 and CDR2 are SGHTA and FQGNSA. The length of the CDR3 is 16 residues. Nominally healthy donors provided the samples, though records likely missed some immune exposures. PCR used 60 Vbeta primers and 13 Jbeta primers. Measured with immunoSEQ multiplex PCR; TCRdb has only the in-frame clones, and not every one. Among around 94,000 clones listed, 60% to 80% were seen once. Sequencing was done on a sample of PBMCs. The receptor was derived from a male donor in good health and CMV-seropositive. The chain joins TRBV7-2 to TRBJ2-2, with TRBD2 matching 8 bases. CDR3 region: CASSRTGLANTGELFF. DNA of the CDR3: TGTGCCAGCAGCAGAACGGGACTAGCGAACACCGGGGAGCTGTTTTTT.